This section outlines one TCR beta chain sequence together with its context. The antigen is unknown. One junction end does not reproduce the germline sequence, and a read error may be involved. The source of the sample is a study of regulatory T cells in long-lasting Graves disease. General study points: TRBV28, TRBJ1-2 and TRBJ2-5 were favored in persistent disease.

Combining iRepertoire HTBI primers with Arm-PCR of CDR3 regions, the authors built TCR beta libraries. Each CDR3 protein gets one entry after TCRdb re-called the multiplex PCR reads with MiXCR. Found here are 350,000 to 450,000 distinct CDR3 sequences, 15% of them singletons; the top ten hold approximately 15%. As to time point: newly diagnosed GD, antithyroid drugs for less than 3 months. Construction of the TCR library relied on RNA isolated from PBMCs. The CDR3 spans 15 residues. Germline-derived CDR1 and CDR2 are SGHTA and FQGTGA. These data were likewise used in another study, on T cells in Graves' hyperthyroidism and ophthalmopathy. That source notes: When the TCR CDR3 underwent first-round RT-PCR, the HTBI primer set was used.

The clonotype originates from a woman aged 25 to 45 with Graves disease. Material: peripheral blood mononuclear cells (PBMCs), obtained at new diagnosis, from a patient treated with antithyroid drugs. This sequence joins TRBV7-3 and TRBJ2-7; 8 bases align to TRBD2. The CDR3 DNA reads as TGTGTCAGCAGCTTCCGGGGACTAGTAGGTGGAGAGCAGTACTTC. This sequence encodes CVSSFRGLVGGEQYF.